The present T cell receptor beta chain was sequenced within a study of shared clonotypes between healthy human individuals. Study in general: Researchers drew samples from a couple of women and a few men aged 18 to 49.

Assay: immunoSEQ multiplex PCR; the TCRdb copy retains only in-frame clones and omits some. The sample includes about 1 million clones, about three quarters of them seen just once. This CDR3 is 13 amino acids long. The germline CDR1 and CDR2 sequences are SGHRS and YFSETQ. Between the trimmed V and J ends, which lost 4 bases and 7 bases, there was a span of 14 bases. This clonotype was sampled from a man aged 18 to 29 in good health. V and J are TRBV5-1 and TRBJ1-2; D call uncertain. The sequencing sample was made of memory CD4+ T cells sorted from blood. Sample subset: CD45RA-negative fraction. CDR3 loop: CASSVGNLGGYTF. CDR3 DNA: TGCGCCAGCAGCGTAGGTAATTTAGGTGGCTACACCTTC. Full variable domain (rest looked up from reference TRBV5-1 and TRBJ1-2): KAGVTQTPRYLIKTRGQQVTLSCSPISGHRSVSWYQQTPGQGLQFLFEYFSETQRNKGNFPGRFSGRQFSNSRSEMNVSTLELGDSALYLCASSVGNLGGYTFGSGTRLTVV.